One T cell receptor beta chain is described in this entry. This sample was taken from a study of radiotherapy plus CTLA-4 blockade in lung cancer. Sequenced by immunoSEQ multiplex PCR; TCRdb stores in-frame clones only, minus some. This sample has fewer than 55,000 clones, with roughly 80% found just once. The sequence derives from a human donor with non-small cell lung cancer whose response to radiotherapy plus ipilimumab could not be evaluated. The sequences come from peripheral blood, collected from a patient treated with radiotherapy plus ipilimumab.

CDR3 in amino acids: CSADRDQPQHF. DNA of the CDR3: TGCAGTGCTGACAGGGATCAGCCCCAGCATTTT. The rearrangement links TRBV20-1 to TRBJ1-5, with 7 nucleotides matching TRBD1. Losses at the gene ends were 5 bases for V and 5 bases for J; bases not matched to a gene: 0. Germline V gene sequence: CDR1 DFQATT, CDR2 SNEGSKA (reference sequence). The CDR3 covers 11 residues.